What follows are 28 T cell receptor beta chains derived from one specimen sequenced in a study of Ad26.COV2.S vaccination and SARS-CoV-2 variants. The assay was immunoSEQ multiplex PCR, and TCRdb's table has in-frame clones only and misses some. This table holds about 350,000 clones, about 89% found once. Treatment here: around 19 received Ad26.COV2.S at low or high dose, single or two shots; 5 received placebo; per-sample allocation not given. Specimen acquisition occurred on day 63 following the initial vaccine or placebo injection. This sample comprised peripheral blood, obtained in a trial of Ad26.COV2.S vaccine versus placebo. Receptor source: a person aged 18-60 years who received the Ad26.COV2.S COVID-19 vaccine or a placebo.

The J gene is TRBJ1-2, the V gene TRBV28; possible D gene TRBD1, 6 bases. Germline values: CDR1 MDHEN, CDR2 SYDVKM. CDR3 size: 14 residues. Trimming shortened V by 2 bases and J by 3 bases, and 10 bases separated the two germline ends. CDR3 nucleotide sequence: TGTGCCAGCAGTTTACGACAGGCCTACTATGGCTACACCTTC. The encoded protein is CASSLRQAYYGYTF.

This chain joins TRBV19 and TRBJ2-3; possibly TRBD1 for D (7 bases). The V end lost 6 bases, the J end lost 8 bases, and 15 bases lay between the germline ends. The CDR3 has 13 residues. Germline lookup yields CDR1 LNHDA and CDR2 SQIVND (reference sequence). The CDR3 region is CASRNRGGGTQYF. DNA for the CDR3: TGTGCCAGTAGAAACAGGGGAGGAGGTACGCAGTATTTT.

This clone was seen more than once but under ten times. The chain recombines TRBV14 with TRBJ2-7, with TRBD1 identical over 7 bases. Trimming cost V 5 bases and J 6 bases; bases outside gene matches: 10. Germline lookup yields CDR1 SGHDN and CDR2 FVKESK. This CDR3 contains 14 residues. CDR3 amino acids: CASSGTAPFSEQYF. The CDR3, as DNA: TGTGCCAGCAGCGGGACAGCCCCTTTCTCCGAGCAGTACTTC.

This rearrangement joins TRBV11-2 to TRBJ2-1, with TRBD2 matching 11 bases. Germline loops: CDR1 SGHAT, CDR2 FQNNGV. The CDR3 contains 17 residues. Trimming cost V 5 bases and J 1 base; bases outside gene matches: 7. Here the CDR3 DNA reads TGTGCCAGCAGCGCGACTAGCGGGGCGATTTCCTACAATGAGCAGTTCTTC. This encodes CASSATSGAISYNEQFF.

This sequence joins TRBV7-9 and TRBJ2-5; 9 nucleotides align to TRBD2. Germline lookup yields CDR1 SEHNR and CDR2 FQNEAQ (reference sequence). Trimming took 4 bases from V and 3 from J; bases not matched to a gene: 12. The CDR3 length is 17 residues. This chain's CDR3 is CASSSTPWGLAKETQYF. In DNA, the CDR3 is TGTGCCAGCAGCTCCACACCTTGGGGACTAGCCAAAGAGACCCAGTACTTC.

The chain recombines TRBV28 with TRBJ2-7, with a weak D call TRBD1 (5 bases). Germline V CDR1 and CDR2: MDHEN, SYDVKM. The CDR3 sequence is 14 residues long. Trimming removed 2 bases from V and 0 bases from J, with 8 bases in between. The CDR3 DNA is TGTGCCAGCAGTTTACAGGGCAGCTCCTACGAGCAGTACTTC. Its protein product is CASSLQGSSYEQYF. Full variable domain (outside the CDR3, taken from reference TRBV28 and TRBJ2-7): DVKVTQSSRYLVKRTGEKVFLECVQDMDHENMFWYRQDPGLGLRLIYFSYDVKMKEKGDIPEGYSVSREKKERFSLILESASTNQTSMYLCASSLQGSSYEQYFGPGTRLTVT.

The genes are TRBV13 and TRBJ2-3; D remains unclear. The V end was cut by 5 bases, the J end by 0 bases, with 6 bases between. Looked up from germline, CDR1 is PRHDT and CDR2 is FYEKMQ (reference sequence). The CDR3 contains 13 residues. Written as DNA, the CDR3 is TGTGCCAGCAGCCGCCCCAGCACAGATACGCAGTATTTT. Amino acids: CASSRPSTDTQYF.

The CDR3 region is CASSLLPGVAGGNEQFF. The CDR3 coding sequence is TGTGCCAGCAGCCTCCTACCGGGGGTAGCGGGAGGTAATGAGCAGTTCTTC. The chain employs TRBV7-2 and TRBJ2-1; TRBD2 aligns across 10 bases. Germline V gene data show CDR1 as SGHTA and CDR2 as FQGNSA. The trim removed 5 bases at V and 7 bases at J, leaving 14 bases unmatched. This CDR3 comprises 17 residues.

This chain connects TRBV28 to TRBJ2-7; the match to TRBD2 covers 9 bases. After removal of 6 bases from V and 2 bases from J, the junction contained 8 bases not matched to a gene. Per the germline V gene, CDR1 is MDHEN and CDR2 is SYDVKM. There are 15 residues in the CDR3. This CDR3 reads CASSPPAGGTYEQYF. The CDR3, as DNA: TGTGCCAGCAGCCCCCCCGCGGGAGGGACCTACGAGCAGTACTTC.

This clone was picked up a small number of times. J is TRBJ2-1 and V is TRBV7-9, with 9 bases that match TRBD1. The CDR3 has 16 residues. Per the germline V gene, CDR1 is SEHNR and CDR2 is FQNEAQ (reference sequence). V was clipped by 5 bases and J by 8 bases; unmatched bases: 13. The CDR3 loop is CASSKRSGTGMDEQFF. As DNA, the CDR3 is TGTGCCAGCAGCAAACGCTCCGGGACAGGGATGGATGAGCAGTTCTTC. The variable domain in full, completed from reference TRBV7-9 and TRBJ2-1, reads DTGVSQNPRHKITKRGQNVTFRCDPISEHNRLYWYRQTLGQGPEFLTYFQNEAQLEKSRLLSDRFSAERPKGSFSTLEIQRTEQGDSAMYLCASSKRSGTGMDEQFFGPGTRLTVL.

The chain carries TRBV19 and TRBJ2-7; 7 nucleotides line up with TRBD2. Germline-derived CDR1 and CDR2 are LNHDA and SQIVND (reference sequence). After removal of 5 bases from V and 7 bases from J, the junction contained 5 bases not matched to a gene. The CDR3 loop spans 12 amino acids. CDR3 bases: TGTGCCAGTAGTCGTCAGGGAGGGGAGCAGTACTTC. It yields the protein CASSRQGGEQYF. The variable domain in full, completed from reference TRBV19 and TRBJ2-7, reads DGGITQSPKYLFRKEGQNVTLSCEQNLNHDAMYWYRQDPGQGLRLIYYSQIVNDFQKGDIAEGYSVSREKKESFPLTVTSAQKNPTAFYLCASSRQGGEQYFGPGTRLTVT.

The chain combines TRBV7-9 with TRBJ1-2; 8 bases are shared with TRBD1. The CDR3 sequence is 15 residues long. Trimming cost V 5 bases and J 4 bases; bases outside gene matches: 9. Germline CDR1 and CDR2: SEHNR and FQNEAQ (reference sequence). In nucleotides, the CDR3 is TGTGCCAGCAGCGGGTTGACAGGGGAAACCTATGGCTACACCTTC. Its translation: CASSGLTGETYGYTF.

In its sample, this clone was seen a few times. This chain links TRBV29-1 with TRBJ1-2; 7 bases agree with TRBD1. CDR3 size: 14 residues. Germline values: CDR1 SQVTM, CDR2 ANQGSEA. V shed 4 bases, J shed 3 bases, and the junction held 8 bases outside the gene matches. The CDR3 DNA reads as TGCAGCGTTGGCCCGGGACAGATAGACTATGGCTACACCTTC. It encodes CSVGPGQIDYGYTF.

This chain joins TRBV11-2 and TRBJ1-1; D unclear. V was pared by 3 bases and J by 2 bases, with 19 bases between. Per germline, CDR1 SGHAT and CDR2 FQNNGV. The CDR3 consists of 17 residues. The CDR3 loop is CASSFLLGQGINTEAFF. The CDR3 nucleotides are TGTGCCAGCAGCTTCTTACTAGGTCAAGGCATAAACACTGAAGCTTTCTTT.

In its sample, this clone was seen many times. This sequence joins TRBV4-3 and TRBJ2-2; possibly TRBD1 or TRBD2 for D (5 bases each). Germline CDR1 and CDR2: LGHNA and YSLEER. The CDR3 spans 16 residues. V shed 0 bases and J shed 6 bases, with 14 bases lying between them. The chain's CDR3 is CASSQEGSGAPGELFF. The DNA for the CDR3 is TGCGCCAGCAGCCAAGAAGGGTCCGGGGCCCCCGGGGAGCTGTTTTTT.

The rearrangement joins TRBV10-2 to TRBJ2-5, with D perhaps assigned TRBD1 or TRBD2 (6 bases each). The CDR3 loop spans 13 amino acids. Germline CDR1 is WSHSY and CDR2 is SAAADI. V lost 7 bases to trimming and J lost 5 bases, with 14 bases between them. As DNA, the CDR3 is TGCGCCAGCAAGAGGGGGGTCGGGGAGACCCAGTACTTC. Translating gives CASKRGVGETQYF.

This clone was recorded a few times. The V gene is TRBV3-1 (or the pseudogene TRBV3-2), the J gene TRBJ2-7, with D uncertain. The germline CDR1 and CDR2 sequences are LGHDT and YNNKEL (reference sequence). This CDR3 has 15 amino acids. V lost 4 bases and J lost 2, with 15 bases in between. CDR3 DNA sequence: TGTGCCAGCAGCCGCCGACTTTTTTCTGCCTACGAGCAGTACTTC. This translates into CASSRRLFSAYEQYF.

This clone was recorded only once. The genes are TRBV10-3 and TRBJ2-3; TRBD2 agrees at 14 bases. The germline CDR1 and CDR2 sequences are ENHRY and SYGVKD. Trimming cost V 4 bases and J 3 bases; bases outside gene matches: 9. This CDR3 is built from 18 residues. The CDR3 reads CAISGTPGLAGVTDTQYF. CDR3 nucleotide sequence: TGTGCCATCAGTGGTACCCCGGGACTAGCGGGAGTAACAGATACGCAGTATTTT.

V and J are TRBV18 and TRBJ1-1; tentative D call: TRBD1 (6 bases). Per the germline V gene, CDR1 is KGHSH and CDR2 is LQKENI. The CDR3 consists of 15 residues. The V gene lost 3 bases and the J gene lost 1 base, with 12 bases spanning the gap. The CDR3 sequence: CASSPLTGRNTEAFF. CDR3 nucleotide sequence: TGTGCCAGCTCACCTCTGACAGGACGGAACACTGAAGCTTTCTTT.

The gene calls are TRBV3-1 (or the pseudogene TRBV3-2) and TRBJ2-1, with D perhaps given as TRBD1 or TRBD2 (5 bases each). Germline CDR1 and CDR2: LGHDT and YNNKEL (reference sequence). The CDR3 length is 14 residues. The V and J ends lost 0 bases and 6 bases respectively, with 9 bases between them. The CDR3 DNA sequence: TGTGCCAGCAGCCAAGACTCCGGGACCAATGAGCAGTTCTTC. Encoded protein: CASSQDSGTNEQFF.

This chain joins TRBV19 and TRBJ2-1; TRBD2 matches 7 bases. Trimming at V came to 7 bases and at J to 5 bases, leaving 14 bases not matched to a gene. Looked up from germline, CDR1 is LNHDA and CDR2 is SQIVND (reference sequence). There are 16 residues in the CDR3. CDR3 protein: CASTAGLASGNNEQFF. CDR3 DNA: TGTGCCAGTACCGCTGGTCTGGCTAGCGGTAACAATGAGCAGTTCTTC.

The V call is TRBV4-1, the J call TRBJ2-3; D gene ambiguous. This CDR3 has 14 residues. The V and J ends lost 2 bases and 0 bases respectively, with 6 bases between them. Germline CDR1 is MGHRA and CDR2 is YSYEKL. The CDR3 DNA follows: TGCGCCAGCAGCCAAACCTACAGCACAGATACGCAGTATTTT. This encodes CASSQTYSTDTQYF.

The rearrangement joins TRBV11-3 to TRBJ1-1, with D maybe TRBD1 (6 bases). Germline CDR1 SGHNT, CDR2 YENEEA. The CDR3 has 16 residues. The ends were cut back, 3 bases at V and 4 bases at J, with 18 bases in the middle. CDR3 coding DNA: TGTGCCAGCAGCTTGGAGTCAGGGGAATTGGCCACTGAAGCTTTCTTT. Translation: CASSLESGELATEAFF.

In its sample, this clone was seen once. The chain combines TRBV6-5 with TRBJ2-7; D not certain. The CDR3 totals 13 residues. V lost 6 bases and J lost 2, with 11 bases in between. The germline gives CDR1 MNHEY, CDR2 SVGAGI. CDR3 amino acids: CASRGTSAYEQYF. In DNA, the CDR3 is TGTGCCAGCAGGGGTACTTCGGCCTACGAGCAGTACTTC.

The chain has TRBV5-6 and TRBJ2-4; D ambiguous. V was cut by 1 base and J by 1 base, with 15 bases left in between. CDR3 length equals 17 residues. CDR1 SGHDT and CDR2 YYEEEE come from the germline V gene. The CDR3 is CASSLLIWGNAKNIQYF. DNA of the CDR3: TGTGCCAGCAGCTTGTTAATTTGGGGTAATGCCAAAAACATTCAGTACTTC.

This chain joins TRBV29-1 and TRBJ1-4, with D hard to call. V lost 6 bases to trimming and J lost 0 bases, with 11 bases between them. Germline CDR1 reads SQVTM; CDR2 reads ANQGSEA. This CDR3 region has 14 residues. DNA of the CDR3: TGCAGCGTCCGTCCCTTTTCAACTAATGAAAAACTGTTTTTT. It is translated as CSVRPFSTNEKLFF. The variable domain in full, completed from reference TRBV29-1 and TRBJ1-4, reads SAVISQKPSRDICQRGTSLTIQCQVDSQVTMMFWYRQQPGQSLTLIATANQGSEATYESGFVIDKFPISRPNLTFSTLTVSNMSPEDSSIYLCSVRPFSTNEKLFFGSGTQLSVL.

Only a few counts were recorded for this clone. V is TRBV3-1 (or the pseudogene TRBV3-2) and J is TRBJ1-6; 10 bases are a match to TRBD1. CDR3 length equals 17 residues. The junction had 4 bases not matched to a gene; V was cut back by 5 bases and J by 0 bases. Germline assignment: CDR1 LGHDT and CDR2 YNNKEL (reference sequence). Written as DNA, the CDR3 is TGTGCCAGCAGCTATCGGACAGGGGGCTCCTATAATTCACCCCTCCACTTT. Encoded protein: CASSYRTGGSYNSPLHF.

The rearrangement joins TRBV12-3 or TRBV12-4 to TRBJ2-7; D gene uncertain. This CDR3 contains 11 residues. V was cut by 5 bases and J by 5 bases, with 7 bases left in between. The CDR3 DNA sequence: TGTGCCAGCAGTAACAGAGACGAGCAGTACTTC. Protein: CASSNRDEQYF.